The sample holds a few counts of the clone carrying this T cell receptor (beta chain). These data are taken from a study of blood T cell repertoires in COVID-19. Study background: Samples representing acute and convalescent COVID-19 were sourced from the United States, Italy and Spain.

The junction had 10 bases not matched to a gene; V was cut back by 4 bases and J by 3 bases. Germline CDR1 is SEHNR and CDR2 is FQNEAQ (reference sequence). This CDR3 is 18 amino acids long. Assay: immunoSEQ multiplex PCR; the TCRdb copy retains only in-frame clones and omits some. This sample carries approximately 160,000 clones, approximately 80% of them seen once, and the ten largest clones take nearly 8%. This study enrolled people aged about 18 to 100 from roughly 24 US geographic areas. This chain connects TRBV7-9 to TRBJ1-4; 11 bases match TRBD1. This receptor was obtained from a woman aged 50 to 60 who had recovered from COVID-19. Sample: PBMCs or T cells enriched from blood (not recorded which). The CDR3 coding sequence is TGTGCCAGCAGCTCCACCCGGACAGGGGGCGCCGCTAATGAAAAACTGTTTTTT. Translating it yields CASSSTRTGGAANEKLFF. Drawing the rest from reference TRBV7-9 and TRBJ1-4, the complete variable domain is DTGVSQNPRHKITKRGQNVTFRCDPISEHNRLYWYRQTLGQGPEFLTYFQNEAQLEKSRLLSDRFSAERPKGSFSTLEIQRTEQGDSAMYLCASSSTRTGGAANEKLFFGSGTQLSVL.